These 19 T cell receptor beta chains came from one sample sequenced in a study of T cell responses to AZD1222 COVID-19 vaccine. This table comes from immunoSEQ multiplex PCR, and its TCRdb copy is limited to in-frame clones, with some not included. The table includes approximately 99,000 clones, about 90% detected once. Specimen: peripheral blood, collected on day 0 of AZD1222 vaccination. The origin of the receptors is an adult in good health.

This clone is a singleton in its sample. J is TRBJ2-7 and V is TRBV19; the match to TRBD1 covers 8 bases. The germline gives CDR1 LNHDA, CDR2 SQIVND (reference sequence). Trimming at V came to 5 bases and at J to 4 bases, leaving 10 bases not matched to a gene. The CDR3 is 15 amino acids. In DNA, the CDR3 is TGTGCCAGTAGTTTACCGGGACAGGCCTTATACGAGCAGTACTTC. This sequence encodes CASSLPGQALYEQYF.

This sequence joins TRBV15 and TRBJ2-1, with 14 bases that match TRBD2. V lost 5 bases and J lost 7; bases outside the gene matches: 13. Germline lookup yields CDR1 LNHNV and CDR2 YYDKDF (reference sequence). The CDR3 sequence is 18 residues long. The CDR3 spells CATSRDGLAGGKGNEQFF. CDR3 bases: TGTGCCACCAGCCGCGATGGACTAGCGGGGGGTAAAGGGAATGAGCAGTTCTTC. The full variable domain, rest sourced from reference TRBV15 and TRBJ2-1, is DAMVIQNPRYQVTQFGKPVTLSCSQTLNHNVMYWYQQKSSQAPKLLFHYYDKDFNNEADTPDNFQSRRPNTSFCFLDIRSPGLGDTAMYLCATSRDGLAGGKGNEQFFGPGTRLTVL.

A remark on this clone: This may arise from a read error, as a much more abundant clone is one base away. Different DNA sequences within this sample yield the same CDR3. The rearrangement links TRBV14 to TRBJ1-1; D gene unclear. The CDR3 is made up of 8 amino acids. The V gene's germline CDR1 is SGHDN and CDR2 FVKESK. CDR3 in DNA: TGCGCCAGATCTGAAGCTTTCTTT. It encodes CARSEAFF.

V is TRBV6-6 and J is TRBJ2-3, with TRBD2 as a possible D gene (6 bases). CDR3 length equals 16 residues. CDR1 is MNHNY, CDR2 SVGAGI, per germline (reference sequence). Trimming removed 0 bases at V and 4 bases at J, with 14 bases between. The CDR3 DNA is TGTGCCAGCAGTTACTCGATACCTGGACTATCAGATACGCAGTATTTT. Its translation is CASSYSIPGLSDTQYF.

V usage is TRBV5-1 and J usage is TRBJ2-7, with 10 bases lining up with TRBD2. Germline V gives CDR1 SGHRS, CDR2 YFSETQ. The CDR3 runs 16 residues. CDR3 nucleotides: TGTGCCAGCAGCTTAACCCCCAGCGGGAGGGTCTACGAGCAGTACGTC. Amino acid sequence: CASSLTPSGRVYEQYV.

The rearrangement links TRBV5-4 to TRBJ2-7; tentatively, D is TRBD1 or TRBD2 (5 bases each). This CDR3 contains 13 residues. Germline CDR1 reads SGHNT; CDR2 reads YYREEE (reference sequence). The V gene lost 7 bases and the J gene lost 2 bases, with 13 bases spanning the gap. In DNA form, the CDR3 reads TGTGCCAGCCGCGATTGGGGGACCTACGAGCAGTACGTC. Translated: CASRDWGTYEQYV.

The V and J genes are TRBV2 and TRBJ2-5; unclear D gene. Germline V lookup: CDR1 SNHLY, CDR2 FYNNEI. This CDR3 contains 12 residues. Trimming left V 0 bases short and J 4 bases short, with 3 bases between. The CDR3 protein is CASSEAGETQYF. In DNA form, the CDR3 reads TGTGCCAGCAGTGAAGCTGGAGAGACCCAGTACTTC.

The chain couples TRBV7-9 to TRBJ2-1; D possibly corresponds to TRBD2 (6 bases). Trimming stripped 1 base from V and 1 base from J, with 8 bases between. This CDR3 contains 15 residues. Germline V gene lookup returns CDR1 SEHNR and CDR2 FQNEAQ (reference sequence). The CDR3 loop is CASSLGDWSYNEQFF. CDR3 nucleotide sequence: TGTGCCAGCAGCTTAGGGGACTGGTCCTACAATGAGCAGTTCTTC.

In its sample, this clone was seen once. The J gene is TRBJ1-1, the V gene TRBV2, with a possible D match to TRBD1 (5 bases). This CDR3 has 12 amino acids. Germline values: CDR1 SNHLY, CDR2 FYNNEI. The V end lost 6 bases, the J end lost 8 bases, and 13 bases lay between the germline ends. The CDR3 region is CASSDRGGEAFF. CDR3 nucleotides: TGTGCCAGCAGCGATAGGGGTGGGGAAGCTTTCTTT.

The chain is built from TRBV27 and TRBJ2-1, with D perhaps matching TRBD2 (6 bases). This CDR3 comprises 16 residues. Germline-derived CDR1 and CDR2 are MNHEY and SMNVEV (reference sequence). Trimming stripped 4 bases from V and 4 bases from J, with 17 bases between. The CDR3 here is CASSSAGSTGYNEQFF. DNA of the CDR3: TGTGCCAGCAGTTCCGCCGGGAGCACGGGTTACAATGAGCAGTTCTTC.

The V and J genes are TRBV21-1 and TRBJ1-5; the tabulated D call, TRBD1, remains unverified against the DNA. TRBV21-1 is a pseudogene locus. The CDR3 contains 15 residues. CDR3 loop: CASSKGTGSNQPQHF. The CDR3 DNA follows: TGTGCCAGCAGCAAAGGGACAGGCAGCAATCAGCCCCAGCATTTT.

The genes are TRBV5-1 and TRBJ1-3; D is ambiguous. The V and J ends lost 0 bases and 0 bases respectively, with 16 bases between them. Germline CDR1 SGHRS, CDR2 YFSETQ. This CDR3 region has 18 residues. The DNA for the CDR3 is TGCGCCAGCAGCTTGGCATTTGTGGGTTCGAGCTCTGGAAACACCATATATTTT. It yields the protein CASSLAFVGSSSGNTIYF.

This rearrangement joins TRBV29-1 to TRBJ2-4, with D unresolved. The CDR3 has 11 amino acids. Trimming removed 7 bases at V and 9 bases at J, with 13 bases between. In germline, CDR1 is SQVTM, CDR2 ANQGSEA. The CDR3 sequence: CSGGVAGIQYF. The CDR3 nucleotides read TGCAGCGGTGGAGTAGCCGGCATTCAGTACTTC.

This rearrangement joins TRBV29-1 to TRBJ1-2; TRBD1 agrees at 7 bases. The CDR3 consists of 13 residues. The trim removed 4 bases at V and 6 bases at J, leaving 8 bases unmatched. Germline loops: CDR1 SQVTM, CDR2 ANQGSEA. As DNA, the CDR3 is TGCAGCGTTGCGGGAGGACAGGCGGATGGCTACACCTTC. As protein: CSVAGGQADGYTF. The full variable domain, in which reference TRBV29-1 and TRBJ1-2 provide the parts outside the CDR3, is SAVISQKPSRDICQRGTSLTIQCQVDSQVTMMFWYRQQPGQSLTLIATANQGSEATYESGFVIDKFPISRPNLTFSTLTVSNMSPEDSSIYLCSVAGGQADGYTFGSGTRLTVV.

The gene calls are TRBV7-2 and TRBJ1-6; 8 positions agree with TRBD1. The germline V gene has CDR1 SGHTA and CDR2 FQGNSA. The CDR3 length is 16 residues. V gave up 5 bases and J gave up 7 bases; unmatched junction bases: 10. CDR3 in amino acids: CASSPLRTGGNSPLHF. In DNA form, the CDR3 reads TGTGCCAGCAGCCCCTTAAGAACAGGGGGGAATTCACCCCTCCACTTT.

This clone was seen a few times. The gene calls are TRBV11-3 and TRBJ2-1; D remains ambiguous. Trimming took 8 bases from V and 9 from J, leaving 11 bases between them. Per germline, CDR1 SGHNT and CDR2 YENEEA. CDR3 length: 11 residues. The CDR3 DNA reads as TGTGCCAGCGCTGGAGTGGGTGAGCAGTTCTTC. This gives the protein CASAGVGEQFF.

This clone has a single count. The rearrangement joins TRBV3-1 (or the pseudogene TRBV3-2) to TRBJ1-1; the D gene is possibly TRBD1 (6 bases). Germline lookup yields CDR1 LGHDT and CDR2 YNNKEL (reference sequence). This CDR3 is built from 16 residues. V was pared by 8 bases and J by 0 bases, with 19 bases between. The CDR3 bases are TGTGCCAGCCAAAAGGGCCAGGGGAGAATGAACACTGAAGCTTTCTTT. It encodes CASQKGQGRMNTEAFF.

This chain connects TRBV20-1 to TRBJ2-3; 9 bases map to TRBD2. Trimming removed 3 bases from V and 6 bases from J; junction bases left unmatched: 10. CDR3 length: 15 amino acids. Germline V CDR1 and CDR2: DFQATT, SNEGSKA (reference sequence). The DNA of the CDR3 is TGCAGTGCTAGTATGACTAGCGGAGGGTCGGATACGCAGTATTTT. It codes for CSASMTSGGSDTQYF.

The chain's CDR3 is CASSLFRTGATNEKLFF. In nucleotides, the CDR3 is TGTGCCAGCAGCTTGTTTAGGACAGGGGCAACTAATGAAAAACTGTTTTTT. The V gene is TRBV5-6, the J gene TRBJ1-4; 9 bases map to TRBD1. The length of the CDR3 is 17 residues. V gave up 1 base and J gave up 0 bases; unmatched junction bases: 4. The V gene's germline CDR1 is SGHDT and CDR2 YYEEEE. Supplemented by reference TRBV5-6 and TRBJ1-4, the full variable domain reads DAGVTQSPTHLIKTRGQQVTLRCSPKSGHDTVSWYQQALGQGPQFIFQYYEEEERQRGNFPDRFSGHQFPNYSSELNVNALLLGDSALYLCASSLFRTGATNEKLFFGSGTQLSVL.